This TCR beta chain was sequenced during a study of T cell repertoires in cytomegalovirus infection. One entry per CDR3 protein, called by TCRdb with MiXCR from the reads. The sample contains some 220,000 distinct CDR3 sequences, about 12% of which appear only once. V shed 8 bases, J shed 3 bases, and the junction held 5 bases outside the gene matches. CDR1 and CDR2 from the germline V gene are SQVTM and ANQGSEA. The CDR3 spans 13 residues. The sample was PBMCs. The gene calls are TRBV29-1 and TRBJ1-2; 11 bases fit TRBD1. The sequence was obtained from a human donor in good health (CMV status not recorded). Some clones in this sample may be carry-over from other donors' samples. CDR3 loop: CSIWTGGYYGYTF. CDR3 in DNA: TGCAGCATCTGGACAGGGGGCTACTATGGCTACACCTTC.